This T cell receptor (beta chain) was captured in a study of blood T cell repertoires in COVID-19. Under the authors' procedure: Using reference gene primer amplification, nucleated cell counts were estimated. Some clones are missing from TCRdb's copy, which holds only in-frame ones; the method was immunoSEQ multiplex PCR. Clone size and V and J calls were adopted from that table, with D and trimming inferred from the DNA. The sample carries some 300,000 clones, around nine tenths recorded once. Living in under 30 US areas, the participants were between roughly 18 and 90 years of age. Membership in each cohort depended on participant-reported clinical history. Exposed participants encountered a COVID-19 case during the 2 weeks preceding study entry. Between the trimmed V and J ends, which lost 7 bases and 2 bases, there was a span of 11 bases. The CDR3 contains 13 residues.

V is TRBV12-3 or TRBV12-4 and J is TRBJ2-5, with D possibly TRBD2 on 5 matching bases. The source material was PBMCs or T cells enriched from blood (not recorded which). The TCR originated in a woman in her forties or fifties who had been exposed to COVID-19. The CDR3 here is CASNRGLQETQYF. The CDR3 DNA follows: TGTGCCAGCAACCGAGGGTTACAAGAGACCCAGTACTTC.